This passage covers 9 T cell receptor beta chains from one sample sequenced in a study of blood T cell repertoires in COVID-19. Assay: immunoSEQ multiplex PCR; the TCRdb copy retains only in-frame clones and omits some. The table has around 100,000 clones, more than 80% seen once. The specimen was peripheral blood. The source is a human donor in a cohort sampled during active COVID-19.

The rearrangement joins TRBV18 to TRBJ1-2; TRBD1 agrees at 11 bases. V gave up 5 bases and J gave up 8 bases; unmatched junction bases: 13. The CDR3 is 16 residues long. The germline gives CDR1 KGHSH, CDR2 LQKENI. CDR3 sequence: CASSARTGGETRGYTF. DNA of the CDR3: TGTGCCAGCTCAGCTCGGACAGGGGGCGAAACGAGGGGCTACACCTTC. Variable domain in full (rest from reference TRBV18 and TRBJ1-2): NAGVMQNPRHLVRRRGQEARLRCSPMKGHSHVYWYRQLPEEGLKFMVYLQKENIIDESGMPKERFSAEFPKEGPSILRIQQVVRGDSAAYFCASSARTGGETRGYTFGSGTRLTVV.

This clone was recorded a few times. This chain joins TRBV19 and TRBJ1-5; no definite D call. V was trimmed by 5 bases and J by 3 bases, leaving 11 bases between them. CDR1 is LNHDA and CDR2 is SQIVND in the germline V gene (reference sequence). This CDR3 has 14 residues. CDR3 region: CASSDGGYNQPQHF. For the CDR3, the DNA is TGTGCCAGTAGTGACGGAGGGTACAATCAGCCCCAGCATTTT.

V is TRBV5-1 and J is TRBJ1-2, with 7 bases that match TRBD1. The CDR3 covers 15 residues. Unmatched junction bases numbered 14, after V lost 0 bases and J lost 12 bases. Germline loops: CDR1 SGHRS, CDR2 YFSETQ. DNA of the CDR3: TGCGCCAGCAGCTTGGAACCGGGACAGCGGCATGGGGACACCTTC. Its translation: CASSLEPGQRHGDTF.

The J gene is TRBJ1-6, the V gene TRBV3-1 (or the pseudogene TRBV3-2); D not resolved. CDR1 is LGHDT, CDR2 YNNKEL, per germline (reference sequence). The CDR3 runs to 18 residues. Trimming left V 2 bases short and J 0 bases short, with 14 bases between. The CDR3 protein is CASSQHVETSSYNSPLHF. The CDR3 coding sequence is TGTGCCAGCAGCCAACACGTCGAGACAAGCTCCTATAATTCACCCCTCCACTTT.

A few counts support this clone. This chain links TRBV27 with TRBJ2-7; D is uncertain. The CDR3 is 13 amino acids. Looked up from germline, CDR1 is MNHEY and CDR2 is SMNVEV (reference sequence). The V gene lost 6 bases and the J gene lost 5 bases, with 14 bases spanning the gap. In DNA form, the CDR3 reads TGTGCCAGCAGGCTATACGAGGCCCACGAGCAGTACTTC. Translated: CASRLYEAHEQYF.

The chain carries TRBV28 and TRBJ1-5, with a weak D call TRBD1 (6 bases). Trimming took off 6 bases at V and 2 bases at J, with 14 bases between the two ends. Germline CDR1 is MDHEN and CDR2 is SYDVKM. This CDR3 spans 15 amino acids. The CDR3 reads CASSPTGSGNQPQHF. The CDR3 nucleotides read TGTGCCAGCAGCCCAACAGGGTCGGGCAATCAGCCCCAGCATTTT.

This clone has only one observation. This sequence joins TRBV6-1 and TRBJ2-7; D possibly corresponds to TRBD2 (6 bases). CDR1 MNHNS and CDR2 SASEGT come from the germline V gene. Trimming took 3 bases from V and 0 from J, leaving 12 bases between them. This CDR3 comprises 15 residues. CDR3: CASSDAGGLSYEQYF. The DNA of the CDR3 is TGTGCCAGCAGTGACGCCGGGGGACTCTCCTACGAGCAGTACTTC.

The V call is TRBV6-9, the J call TRBJ1-5; 9 bases agree with TRBD1. Germline lookup yields CDR1 MNHGY and CDR2 SVAAGI. The CDR3 sequence is 17 residues long. Trimming removed 4 bases from V and 4 bases from J; junction bases left unmatched: 11. The CDR3: CASSSPGQGVQNQPQHF. The CDR3 DNA sequence: TGTGCCAGCAGTTCCCCGGGACAGGGAGTCCAAAATCAGCCCCAGCATTTT.

This clone has just one count. This rearrangement joins TRBV4-1 to TRBJ1-2; 10 nucleotides line up with TRBD1. Germline lookup yields CDR1 MGHRA and CDR2 YSYEKL. This CDR3 region has 15 residues. Unmatched junction bases numbered 6, after V lost 1 base and J lost 7 bases. The CDR3 nucleotides read TGCGCCAGCAGCCAAGGTTCCGGGACAGGGGTTGGCTACACCTTC. Its translation is CASSQGSGTGVGYTF.